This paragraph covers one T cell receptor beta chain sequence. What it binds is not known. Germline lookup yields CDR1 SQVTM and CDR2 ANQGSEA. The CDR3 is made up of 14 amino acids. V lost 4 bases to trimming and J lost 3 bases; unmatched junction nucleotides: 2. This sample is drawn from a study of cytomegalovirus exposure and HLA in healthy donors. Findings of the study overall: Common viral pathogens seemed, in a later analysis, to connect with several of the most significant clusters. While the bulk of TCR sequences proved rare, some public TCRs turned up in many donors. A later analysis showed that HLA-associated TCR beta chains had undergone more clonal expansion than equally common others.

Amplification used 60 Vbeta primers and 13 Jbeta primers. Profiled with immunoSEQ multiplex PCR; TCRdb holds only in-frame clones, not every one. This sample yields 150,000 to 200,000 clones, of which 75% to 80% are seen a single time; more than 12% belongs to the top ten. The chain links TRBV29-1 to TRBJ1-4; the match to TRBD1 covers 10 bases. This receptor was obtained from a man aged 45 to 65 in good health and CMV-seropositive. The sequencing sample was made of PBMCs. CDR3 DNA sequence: TGCAGCGTTGGACAGGGGGCAGCTAATGAAAAACTGTTTTTT. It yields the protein CSVGQGAANEKLFF.